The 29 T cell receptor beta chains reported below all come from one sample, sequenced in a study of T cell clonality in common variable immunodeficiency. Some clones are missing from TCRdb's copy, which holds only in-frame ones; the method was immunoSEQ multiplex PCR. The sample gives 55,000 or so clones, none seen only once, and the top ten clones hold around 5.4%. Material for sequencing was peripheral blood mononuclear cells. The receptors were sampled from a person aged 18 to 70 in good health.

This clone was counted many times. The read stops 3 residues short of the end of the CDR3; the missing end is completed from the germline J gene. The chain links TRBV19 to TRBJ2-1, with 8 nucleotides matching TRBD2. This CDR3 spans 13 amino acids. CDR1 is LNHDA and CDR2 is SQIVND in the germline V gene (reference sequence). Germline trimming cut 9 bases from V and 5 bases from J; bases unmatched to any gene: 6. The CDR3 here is CASQRESHNEQFF. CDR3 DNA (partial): TGTGCCAGCCAGCGGGAGTCCCACAATGAG.

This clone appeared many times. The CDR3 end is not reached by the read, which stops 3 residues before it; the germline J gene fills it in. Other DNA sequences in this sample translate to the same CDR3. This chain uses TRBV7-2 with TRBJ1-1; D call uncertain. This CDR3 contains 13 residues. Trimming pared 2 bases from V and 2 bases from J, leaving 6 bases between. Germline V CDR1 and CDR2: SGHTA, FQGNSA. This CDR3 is CASSLTANTEAFF. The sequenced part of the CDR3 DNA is TGTGCCAGCAGCTTAACAGCCAACACTGAA.

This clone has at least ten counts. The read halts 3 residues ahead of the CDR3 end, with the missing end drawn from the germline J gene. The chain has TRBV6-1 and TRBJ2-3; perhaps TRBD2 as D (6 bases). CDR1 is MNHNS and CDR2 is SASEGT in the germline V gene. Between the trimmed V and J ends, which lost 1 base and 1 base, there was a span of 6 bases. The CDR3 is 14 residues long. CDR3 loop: CASSEERGTDTQYF. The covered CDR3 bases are TGTGCCAGCAGTGAAGAGCGGGGCACAGATACG.

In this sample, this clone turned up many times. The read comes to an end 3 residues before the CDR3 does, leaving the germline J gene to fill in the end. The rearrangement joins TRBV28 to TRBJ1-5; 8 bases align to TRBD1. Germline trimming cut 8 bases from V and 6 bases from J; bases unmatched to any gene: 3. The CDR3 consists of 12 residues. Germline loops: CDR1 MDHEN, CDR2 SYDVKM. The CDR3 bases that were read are TGTGCCAGCCAGGGGGCGCTTCAGCCC. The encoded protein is CASQGALQP. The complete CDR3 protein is CASQGALQPQHF.

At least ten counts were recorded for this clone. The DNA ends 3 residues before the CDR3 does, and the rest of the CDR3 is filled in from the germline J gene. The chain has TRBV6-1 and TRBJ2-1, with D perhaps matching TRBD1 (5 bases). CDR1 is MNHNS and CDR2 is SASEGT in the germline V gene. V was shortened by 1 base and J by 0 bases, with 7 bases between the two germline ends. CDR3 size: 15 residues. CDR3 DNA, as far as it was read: TGTGCCAGCAGTGAAGACAGGACCTCCTACAATGAG. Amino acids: CASSEDRTSYNE. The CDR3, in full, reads CASSEDRTSYNEQFF.

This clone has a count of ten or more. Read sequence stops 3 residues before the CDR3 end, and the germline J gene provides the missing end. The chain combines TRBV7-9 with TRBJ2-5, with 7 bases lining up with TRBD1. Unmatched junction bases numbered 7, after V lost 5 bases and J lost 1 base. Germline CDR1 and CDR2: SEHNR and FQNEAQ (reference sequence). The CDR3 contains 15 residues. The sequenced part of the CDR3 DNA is TGTGCCAGCAGCCTTGGACAGGTGATCCAAGAGACC. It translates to CASSLGQVIQET. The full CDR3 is CASSLGQVIQETQYF. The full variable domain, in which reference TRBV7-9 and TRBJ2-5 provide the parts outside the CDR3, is DTGVSQNPRHKITKRGQNVTFRCDPISEHNRLYWYRQTLGQGPEFLTYFQNEAQLEKSRLLSDRFSAERPKGSFSTLEIQRTEQGDSAMYLCASSLGQVIQETQYFGPGTRLLVL.

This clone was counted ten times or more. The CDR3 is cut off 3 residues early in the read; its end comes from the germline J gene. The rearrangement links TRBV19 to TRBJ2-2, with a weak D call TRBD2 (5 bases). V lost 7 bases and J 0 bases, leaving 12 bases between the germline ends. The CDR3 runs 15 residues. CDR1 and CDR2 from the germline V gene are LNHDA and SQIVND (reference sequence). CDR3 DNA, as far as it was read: TGTGCCAGTAATCCTAGCAGCGCGAACACCGGGGAG. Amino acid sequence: CASNPSSANTGE. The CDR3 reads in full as CASNPSSANTGELFF.

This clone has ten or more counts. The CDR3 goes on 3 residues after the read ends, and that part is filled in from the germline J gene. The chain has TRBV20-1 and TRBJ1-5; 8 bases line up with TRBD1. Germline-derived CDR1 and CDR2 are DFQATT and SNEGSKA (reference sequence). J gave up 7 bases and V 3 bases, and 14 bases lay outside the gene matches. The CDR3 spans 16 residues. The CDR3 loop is CSASDPGQGRWQPQHF. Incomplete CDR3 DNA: TGCAGTGCTAGCGATCCCGGACAGGGTCGATGGCAGCCC.

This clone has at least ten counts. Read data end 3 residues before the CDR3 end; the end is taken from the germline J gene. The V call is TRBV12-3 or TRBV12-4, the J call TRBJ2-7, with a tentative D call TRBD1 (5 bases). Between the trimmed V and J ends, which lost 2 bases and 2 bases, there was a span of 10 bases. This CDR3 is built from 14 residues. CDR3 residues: CASSLSDSAYEQYF. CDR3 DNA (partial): TGTGCCAGCAGTTTATCAGACAGTGCCTACGAG.

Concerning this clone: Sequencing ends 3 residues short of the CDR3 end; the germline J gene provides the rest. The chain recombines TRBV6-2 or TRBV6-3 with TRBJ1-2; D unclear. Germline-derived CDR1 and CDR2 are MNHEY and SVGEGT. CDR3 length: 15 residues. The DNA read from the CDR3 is TGTGCCAGCAGTTTTGGCCTTAGCACCTACAATGAC. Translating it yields CASSFGLSTYND. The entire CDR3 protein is CASSFGLSTYNDYTF.

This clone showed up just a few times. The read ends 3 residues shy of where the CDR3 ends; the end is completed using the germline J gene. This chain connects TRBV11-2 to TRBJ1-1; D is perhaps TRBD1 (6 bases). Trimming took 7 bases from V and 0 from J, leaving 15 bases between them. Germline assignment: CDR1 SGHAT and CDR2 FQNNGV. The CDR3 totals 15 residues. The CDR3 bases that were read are TGTGCCAGCAACAAAATTACAGGGCTGAACACTGAA. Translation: CASNKITGLNTE. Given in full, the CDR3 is CASNKITGLNTEAFF.

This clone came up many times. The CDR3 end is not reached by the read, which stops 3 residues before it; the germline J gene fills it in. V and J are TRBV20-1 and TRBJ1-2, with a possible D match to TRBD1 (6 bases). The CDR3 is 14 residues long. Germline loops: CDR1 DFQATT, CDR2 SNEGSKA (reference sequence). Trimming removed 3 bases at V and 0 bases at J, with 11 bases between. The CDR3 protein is CSASPGHSNYGYTF. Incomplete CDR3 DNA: TGCAGTGCTAGTCCGGGACACTCTAACTATGGC.

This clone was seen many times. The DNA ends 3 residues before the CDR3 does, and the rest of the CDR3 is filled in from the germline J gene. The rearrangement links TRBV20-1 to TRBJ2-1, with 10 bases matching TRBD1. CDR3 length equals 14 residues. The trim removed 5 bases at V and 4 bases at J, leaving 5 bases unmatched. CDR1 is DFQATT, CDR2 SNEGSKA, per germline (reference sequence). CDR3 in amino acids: CSAADRGVYNEQFF. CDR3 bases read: TGCAGTGCTGCGGACAGGGGGGTTTACAATGAG.

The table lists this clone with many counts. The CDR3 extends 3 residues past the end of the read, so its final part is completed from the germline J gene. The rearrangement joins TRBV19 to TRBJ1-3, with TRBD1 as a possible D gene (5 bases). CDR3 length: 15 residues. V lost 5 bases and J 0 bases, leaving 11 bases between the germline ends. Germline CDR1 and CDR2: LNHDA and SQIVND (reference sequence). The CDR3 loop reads CASSRDRSSGNTIYF. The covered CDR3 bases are TGTGCCAGTAGTCGAGACAGAAGCTCTGGAAACACC.

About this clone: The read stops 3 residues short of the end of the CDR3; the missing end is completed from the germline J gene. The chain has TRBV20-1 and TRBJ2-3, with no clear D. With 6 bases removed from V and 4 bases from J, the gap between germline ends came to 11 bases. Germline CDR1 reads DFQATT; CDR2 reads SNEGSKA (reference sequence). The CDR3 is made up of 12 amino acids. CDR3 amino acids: CSASTSADTQYF. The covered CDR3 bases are TGCAGTGCAAGTACGTCGGCAGATACG.

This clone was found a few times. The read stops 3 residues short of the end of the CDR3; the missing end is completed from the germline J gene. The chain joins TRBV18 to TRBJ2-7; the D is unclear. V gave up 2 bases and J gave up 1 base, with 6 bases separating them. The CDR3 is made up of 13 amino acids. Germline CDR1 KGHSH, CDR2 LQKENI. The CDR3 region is CASSPVPSYEQYF. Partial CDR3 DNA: TGTGCCAGCTCACCAGTCCCATCCTACGAG.

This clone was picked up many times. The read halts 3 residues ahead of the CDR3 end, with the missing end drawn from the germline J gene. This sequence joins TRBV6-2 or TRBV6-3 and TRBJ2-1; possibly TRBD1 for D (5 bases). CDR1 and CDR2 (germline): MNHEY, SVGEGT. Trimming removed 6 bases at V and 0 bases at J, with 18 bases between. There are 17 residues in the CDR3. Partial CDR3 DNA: TGTGCCAGCAGAAATGGGTCACCTAGGGGCTCCTACAATGAG. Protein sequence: CASRNGSPRGSYNE. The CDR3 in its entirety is CASRNGSPRGSYNEQFF.

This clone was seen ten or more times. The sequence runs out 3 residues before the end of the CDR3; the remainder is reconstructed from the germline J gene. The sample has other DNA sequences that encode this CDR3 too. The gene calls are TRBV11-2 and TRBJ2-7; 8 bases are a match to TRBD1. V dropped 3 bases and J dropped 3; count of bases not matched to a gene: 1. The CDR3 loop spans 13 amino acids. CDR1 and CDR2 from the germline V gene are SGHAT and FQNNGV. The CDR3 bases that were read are TGTGCCAGCAGCTTGGACAGGGTCTACGAG. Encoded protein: CASSLDRVYE. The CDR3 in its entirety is CASSLDRVYEQYF.

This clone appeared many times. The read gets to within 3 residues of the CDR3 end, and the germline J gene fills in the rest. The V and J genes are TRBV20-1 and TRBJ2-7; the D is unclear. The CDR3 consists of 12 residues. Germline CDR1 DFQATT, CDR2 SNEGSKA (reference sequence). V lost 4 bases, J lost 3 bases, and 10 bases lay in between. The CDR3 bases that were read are TGCAGTGCTACTCGCGGCCTCTACGAG. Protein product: CSATRGLYE. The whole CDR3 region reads CSATRGLYEQYF.

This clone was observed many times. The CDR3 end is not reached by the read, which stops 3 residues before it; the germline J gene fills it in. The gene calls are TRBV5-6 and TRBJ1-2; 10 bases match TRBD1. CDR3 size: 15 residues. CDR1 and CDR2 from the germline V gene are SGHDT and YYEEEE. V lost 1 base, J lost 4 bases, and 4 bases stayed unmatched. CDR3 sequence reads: CASSLRDRGSYGYTF. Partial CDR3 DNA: TGTGCCAGCAGCTTGCGGGACAGGGGCTCCTATGGC. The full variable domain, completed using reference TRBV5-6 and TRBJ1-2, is DAGVTQSPTHLIKTRGQQVTLRCSPKSGHDTVSWYQQALGQGPQFIFQYYEEEERQRGNFPDRFSGHQFPNYSSELNVNALLLGDSALYLCASSLRDRGSYGYTFGSGTRLTVV.

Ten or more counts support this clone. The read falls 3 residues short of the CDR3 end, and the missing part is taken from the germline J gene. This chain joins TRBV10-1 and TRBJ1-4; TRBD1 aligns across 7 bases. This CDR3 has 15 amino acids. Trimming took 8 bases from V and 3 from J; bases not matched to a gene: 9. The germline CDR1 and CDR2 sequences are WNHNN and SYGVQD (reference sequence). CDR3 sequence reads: CASDRVHDSNEKLFF. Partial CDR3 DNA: TGCGCCAGCGACAGGGTGCATGACTCTAATGAAAAA.

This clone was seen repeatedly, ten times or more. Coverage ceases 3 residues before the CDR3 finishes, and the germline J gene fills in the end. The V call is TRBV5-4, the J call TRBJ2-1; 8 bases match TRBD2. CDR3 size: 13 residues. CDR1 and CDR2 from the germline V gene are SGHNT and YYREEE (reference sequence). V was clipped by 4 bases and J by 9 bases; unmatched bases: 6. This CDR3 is CASSHRTSGEQFF. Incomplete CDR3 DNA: TGTGCCAGCAGCCATCGAACTAGCGGTGAG.

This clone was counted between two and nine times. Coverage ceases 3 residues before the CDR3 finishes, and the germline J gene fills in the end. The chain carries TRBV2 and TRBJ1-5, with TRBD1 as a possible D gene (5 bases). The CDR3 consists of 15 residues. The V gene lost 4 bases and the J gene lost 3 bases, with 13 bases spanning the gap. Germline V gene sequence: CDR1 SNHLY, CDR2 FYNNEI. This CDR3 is CASSVEGVNNQPQHF. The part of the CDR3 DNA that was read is TGTGCCAGCAGTGTAGAAGGGGTTAACAATCAGCCC. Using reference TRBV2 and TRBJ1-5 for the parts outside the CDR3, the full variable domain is EPEVTQTPSHQVTQMGQEVILRCVPISNHLYFYWYRQILGQKVEFLVSFYNNEISEKSEIFDDQFSVERPDGSNFTLKIRSTKLEDSAMYFCASSVEGVNNQPQHFGDGTRLSIL.

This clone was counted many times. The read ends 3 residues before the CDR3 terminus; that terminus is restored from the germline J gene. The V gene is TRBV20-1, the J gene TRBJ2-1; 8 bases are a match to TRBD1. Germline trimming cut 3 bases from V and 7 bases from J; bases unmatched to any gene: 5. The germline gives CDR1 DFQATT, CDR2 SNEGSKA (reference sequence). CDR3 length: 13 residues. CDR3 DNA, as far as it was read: TGCAGTGCTAGTGACCACAGGGGGAATGAG. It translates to CSASDHRGNE. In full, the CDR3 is CSASDHRGNEQFF.

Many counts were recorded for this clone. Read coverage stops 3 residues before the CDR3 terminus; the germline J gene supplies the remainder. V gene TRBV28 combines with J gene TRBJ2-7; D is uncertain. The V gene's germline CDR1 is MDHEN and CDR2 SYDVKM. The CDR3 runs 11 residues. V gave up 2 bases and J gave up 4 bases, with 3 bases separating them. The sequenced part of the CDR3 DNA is TGTGCCAGCAGTTTACAATACGAG. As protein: CASSLQYE. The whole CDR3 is CASSLQYEQYF.

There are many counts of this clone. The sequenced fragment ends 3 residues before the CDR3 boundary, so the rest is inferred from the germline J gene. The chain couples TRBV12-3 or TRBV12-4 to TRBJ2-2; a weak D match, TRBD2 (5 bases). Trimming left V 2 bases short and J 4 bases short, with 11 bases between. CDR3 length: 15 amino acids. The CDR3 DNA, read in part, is TGTGCCAGCAGTTTATGGGAACGGGGCACCGGGGAG. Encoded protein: CASSLWERGTGE. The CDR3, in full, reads CASSLWERGTGELFF.

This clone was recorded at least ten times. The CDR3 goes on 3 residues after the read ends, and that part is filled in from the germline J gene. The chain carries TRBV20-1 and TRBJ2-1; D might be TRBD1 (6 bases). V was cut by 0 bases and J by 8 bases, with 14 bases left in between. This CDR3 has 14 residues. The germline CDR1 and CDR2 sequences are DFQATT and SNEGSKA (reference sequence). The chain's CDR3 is CSARDGGGGYEQFF. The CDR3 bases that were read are TGCAGTGCTAGAGATGGGGGTGGGGGCTATGAG.

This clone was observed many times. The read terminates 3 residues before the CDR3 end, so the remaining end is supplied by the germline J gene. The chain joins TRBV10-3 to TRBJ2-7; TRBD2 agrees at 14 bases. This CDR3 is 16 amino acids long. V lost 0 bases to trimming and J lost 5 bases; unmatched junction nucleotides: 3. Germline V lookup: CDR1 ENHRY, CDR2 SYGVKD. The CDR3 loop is CAISESGGLAGDEQYF. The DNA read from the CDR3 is TGTGCCATCAGTGAGTCAGGGGGACTAGCGGGAGACGAG.

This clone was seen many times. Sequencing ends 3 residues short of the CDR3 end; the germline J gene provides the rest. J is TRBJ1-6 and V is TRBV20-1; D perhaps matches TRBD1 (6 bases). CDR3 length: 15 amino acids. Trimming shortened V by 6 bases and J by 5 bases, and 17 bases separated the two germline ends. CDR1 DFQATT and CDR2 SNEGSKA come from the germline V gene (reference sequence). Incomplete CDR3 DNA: TGCAGTGCATCTCCGGGGGGGCAGGATAATTCACCC. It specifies CSASPGGQDNSP. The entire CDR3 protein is CSASPGGQDNSPLHF.